The entry below describes one T cell receptor beta chain. A read error may produce the germline difference seen at one junction end. Germline loops: CDR1 MGHRA, CDR2 YSYEKL. This CDR3 region has 17 residues. Unique molecular identifiers were incorporated during preparation of the TCRbeta library. TCRdb re-derived calls from the PCR reads in MiXCR, one entry per CDR3 protein. This table has approximately 200,000 distinct CDR3 sequences, 13% to 15% appearing once. The sample originates from a study of T-cell reconstitution after alpha-beta-depleted transplantation in children. This receptor was obtained from a human donor who donated a stem cell graft to a child with acute lymphoblastic leukemia. Sample: PBMCs from the stem cell graft donor, taken from the stem cell graft. The chain recombines TRBV4-1 with TRBJ2-7; 8 bases align to TRBD2. This chain's CDR3 is CASSHGFRGGRTAASDF. In nucleotides, the CDR3 is TGCGCCAGCAGCCACGGATTTAGGGGCGGGAGGACGGCTGCTTCGGACTTC.